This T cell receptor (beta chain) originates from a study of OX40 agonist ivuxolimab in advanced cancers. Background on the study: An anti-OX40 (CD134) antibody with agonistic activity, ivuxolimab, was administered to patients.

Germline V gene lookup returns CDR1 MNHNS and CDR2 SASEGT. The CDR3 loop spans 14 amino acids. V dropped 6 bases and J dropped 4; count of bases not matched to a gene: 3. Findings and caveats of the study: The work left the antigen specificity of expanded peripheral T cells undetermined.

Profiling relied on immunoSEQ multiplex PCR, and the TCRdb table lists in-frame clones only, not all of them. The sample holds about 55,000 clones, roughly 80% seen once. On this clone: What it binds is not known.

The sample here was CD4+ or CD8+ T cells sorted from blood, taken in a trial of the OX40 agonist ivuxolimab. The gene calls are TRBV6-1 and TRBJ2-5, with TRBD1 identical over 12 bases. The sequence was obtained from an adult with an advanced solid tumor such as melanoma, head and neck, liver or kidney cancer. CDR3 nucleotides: TGTGCCAGCAGGAGGGACAGGGGGCCAGAGACCCAGTACTTC. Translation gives CASRRDRGPETQYF.